The clone carrying this T cell receptor beta chain has at least ten counts. The antigen remains unidentified. These data originate in a study of HIV-infected patients and healthy controls. Study-wide findings and caveats: Comparisons were complicated because patients and controls had unequal numbers of distinct sequences. Untreated HIV+ repertoires had roughly threefold fewer distinct CDR3s and lower Shannon diversity than healthy controls.

Alpha and beta constant-region primers primed reverse transcription of 500 to 550 ng RNA. Alpha and beta chain libraries were made separately by chain-specific third strand synthesis with multiplexing indices. Each cDNA molecule was barcoded, and a single primer pair amplified each chain. The library had 12-nucleotide molecular identifiers formed by two random hexamers joined together. Each CDR3 protein is one row after TCRdb ran MiXCR on the 5' RACE reads. This sample has 15,000 to 20,000 distinct CDR3 sequences, with roughly a tenth found just once. All unsorted peripheral T cells were captured because whole blood was used without fractionation. The sequenced sample was blood. The sequence came from an adult in good health.

In DNA, the CDR3 is TGTGCCAGTTCCCAGGGTTTCAATCAGCCCCAGCATTTT. Translated, it gives CASSQGFNQPQHF. The V and J genes are TRBV6-2 or TRBV6-3 and TRBJ1-5; TRBD1 is a possible D gene (5 bases). From germline, CDR1 is MNHEY and CDR2 SVGEGT. Trimming shortened V by 9 bases and J by 3 bases, and 12 bases separated the two germline ends. This CDR3 comprises 13 residues.